These T cell receptor beta chains were read from a single sample in a study of CD8+ T cells in alopecia areata. The method was immunoSEQ multiplex PCR; TCRdb's version includes in-frame clones alone and lacks a portion of them. This sample yields 150,000 to 200,000 clones, of which 60% are seen a single time; approximately 15% belongs to the top ten. The starting material was CD4+ T cells sorted from blood, obtained at week 24, from a patient treated with tofacitinib. The receptors here all came from a human donor with alopecia areata. The CDR3 runs from the conserved cysteine through the conserved F or W. Each record gives: clone size, D gene, CDR3 length, V gene, J gene, CDR3 DNA, CDR3 protein. The D gene is left open where the match is weak. Expanded clones are given a class, and other clones once, few, many or no size at all.

clone_size: -
d_call: -
cdr3_length: 12
v_call: TRBV2
j_call: TRBJ1-1
cdr3_nt: TGTGCCAGCGGACATTATAAGGGAGAAGCTTTCTTT
cdr3_aa: CASGHYKGEAFF

clone_size: -
d_call: -
cdr3_length: 11
v_call: TRBV2
j_call: TRBJ2-7
cdr3_nt: TGTGCCAGCAGTGGGGGTTACGAGCAGTACTTC
cdr3_aa: CASSGGYEQYF

clone_size: -
d_call: -
cdr3_length: 12
v_call: TRBV18
j_call: TRBJ2-5
cdr3_nt: TGTGCCAGCTCACCATTCGATGAGACCCAGTACTTC
cdr3_aa: CASSPFDETQYF

clone_size: once
d_call: TRBD2
cdr3_length: 15
v_call: TRBV27
j_call: TRBJ2-7
cdr3_nt: TGTGCCAGCAGTTGGACTAGCGAGCCGCCCTACGAGCAGTACTTC
cdr3_aa: CASSWTSEPPYEQYF

clone_size: -
d_call: TRBD2
cdr3_length: 11
v_call: TRBV20-1
j_call: TRBJ2-7
cdr3_nt: TGCAGTGCTAGCGGGGGGGGCGAGCAGTACTTC
cdr3_aa: CSASGGGEQYF

clone_size: -
d_call: -
cdr3_length: 14
v_call: TRBV29-1
j_call: TRBJ2-3
cdr3_nt: TGCAGCGTTCTTTGGGGGCCAAGTGGAGATACGCAGTATTTT
cdr3_aa: CSVLWGPSGDTQYF

clone_size: many
d_call: TRBD1
cdr3_length: 12
v_call: TRBV19
j_call: TRBJ1-2
cdr3_nt: TGTGCCAGTAAGACAGGGATCAATGGCTACACCTTC
cdr3_aa: CASKTGINGYTF

clone_size: -
d_call: -
cdr3_length: 13
v_call: TRBV2
j_call: TRBJ1-5
cdr3_nt: TGTGCCAGCAGCTTTGGTGTGAATCAGCCCCAGCATTTT
cdr3_aa: CASSFGVNQPQHF

clone_size: -
d_call: TRBD2
cdr3_length: 14
v_call: TRBV30
j_call: TRBJ2-3
cdr3_nt: TGTGCCTGGAGGATGGGGCGGGGGATAGATACGCAGTATTTT
cdr3_aa: CAWRMGRGIDTQYF

clone_size: -
d_call: -
cdr3_length: 13
v_call: TRBV14
j_call: TRBJ1-6
cdr3_nt: TGTGCCAGCAGCCAAGAATACTTTTCACCCCTCCACTTT
cdr3_aa: CASSQEYFSPLHF

clone_size: few
d_call: -
cdr3_length: 13
v_call: TRBV30
j_call: TRBJ1-2
cdr3_nt: TGTGCCTGGACCCTACCCCCGAACTATGGCTACACCTTC
cdr3_aa: CAWTLPPNYGYTF

clone_size: -
d_call: -
cdr3_length: 15
v_call: TRBV7-9
j_call: TRBJ2-3
cdr3_nt: TGTGCCAGCACCCTCTCGCCCTACAGCACAGATACGCAGTATTTT
cdr3_aa: CASTLSPYSTDTQYF

clone_size: -
d_call: -
cdr3_length: 12
v_call: TRBV4-2
j_call: TRBJ1-1
cdr3_nt: TGTGCCAGCAGCCCCGCCCGGACAGAAGCTTTCTTT
cdr3_aa: CASSPARTEAFF

clone_size: -
d_call: TRBD2
cdr3_length: 17
v_call: TRBV29-1
j_call: TRBJ2-7
cdr3_nt: TGCAGCGTCGCTATGAGGCCCCGTCTAGCGGGTGACTACGAGCAGTACTTC
cdr3_aa: CSVAMRPRLAGDYEQYF

clone_size: few
d_call: TRBD1
cdr3_length: 13
v_call: TRBV29-1
j_call: TRBJ1-1
cdr3_nt: TGCAGCGCAGCGGGACAGATGAACACTGAAGCTTTCTTT
cdr3_aa: CSAAGQMNTEAFF

clone_size: -
d_call: TRBD1
cdr3_length: 14
v_call: TRBV27
j_call: TRBJ2-1
cdr3_nt: TGTGCCAGCCGCAAAGCCCAGGGGGCTGGGGAGCAGTTCTTC
cdr3_aa: CASRKAQGAGEQFF

clone_size: -
d_call: -
cdr3_length: 16
v_call: TRBV30
j_call: TRBJ1-1
cdr3_nt: TGTGCCTGGGCTGATCGTGGGGGGCGCGGGGACACTGAAGCTTTCTTT
cdr3_aa: CAWADRGGRGDTEAFF

clone_size: -
d_call: TRBD2
cdr3_length: 14
v_call: TRBV2
j_call: TRBJ2-5
cdr3_nt: TGTGCCAGCAGACCCACTAGCGGCCAAGAGACCCAGTACTTC
cdr3_aa: CASRPTSGQETQYF

clone_size: few
d_call: -
cdr3_length: 15
v_call: TRBV5-8
j_call: TRBJ1-2
cdr3_nt: TGTGCCAGCAGCTTCGTGTTGGGAGGAGATTATGGCTACACCTTC
cdr3_aa: CASSFVLGGDYGYTF

clone_size: -
d_call: -
cdr3_length: 16
v_call: TRBV18
j_call: TRBJ2-1
cdr3_nt: TGTGCCAGCTCACAGACAGGGAGGGGTTCCTACAATGAGCAGTTCTTC
cdr3_aa: CASSQTGRGSYNEQFF

clone_size: -
d_call: -
cdr3_length: 14
v_call: TRBV6-6
j_call: TRBJ1-1
cdr3_nt: TGTGCCAGCAGTGAGTCTTTCGGGGGCACTGAAGCTTTCTTT
cdr3_aa: CASSESFGGTEAFF

clone_size: once
d_call: -
cdr3_length: 14
v_call: TRBV19
j_call: TRBJ1-6
cdr3_nt: TGTGCCAGTAGTGCAACCCCCAAGGTTTCAGCCCTCCACTTT
cdr3_aa: CASSATPKVSALHF

clone_size: -
d_call: -
cdr3_length: 12
v_call: TRBV7-2
j_call: TRBJ1-2
cdr3_nt: -
cdr3_aa: CASSPGVGAGTF

clone_size: few
d_call: -
cdr3_length: 12
v_call: TRBV7-2
j_call: TRBJ2-5
cdr3_nt: TGTGCCAGCAGCTTAGCAAGTGAGACCCAGTACTTC
cdr3_aa: CASSLASETQYF

clone_size: -
d_call: -
cdr3_length: 15
v_call: TRBV6-1
j_call: TRBJ1-2
cdr3_nt: TGTGCCAGCACCCTCCTCCCGTTAGCTAACTATGGCTACACCTTC
cdr3_aa: CASTLLPLANYGYTF

clone_size: -
d_call: TRBD1
cdr3_length: 16
v_call: TRBV29-1
j_call: TRBJ1-2
cdr3_nt: TGCAGCGCCGTTCTGACAGGGAGTACGCGAGACTATGGCTACACCTTC
cdr3_aa: CSAVLTGSTRDYGYTF

clone_size: -
d_call: -
cdr3_length: 13
v_call: TRBV29-1
j_call: TRBJ1-1
cdr3_nt: TGCAGCGTTGACGCCACAGCAAAAACTGAAGCTTTCTTT
cdr3_aa: CSVDATAKTEAFF

clone_size: -
d_call: -
cdr3_length: 13
v_call: TRBV30
j_call: TRBJ1-1
cdr3_nt: TGTGCCTGGAGTGTAGGGGGGATCACTGAAGCTTTCTTT
cdr3_aa: CAWSVGGITEAFF

clone_size: -
d_call: TRBD2
cdr3_length: 15
v_call: TRBV5-1
j_call: TRBJ2-5
cdr3_nt: TGCGCCAGCAGCCAGGGACTAGCGGCCCAAGAGACCCAGTACTTC
cdr3_aa: CASSQGLAAQETQYF

clone_size: -
d_call: -
cdr3_length: 16
v_call: TRBV5-6
j_call: TRBJ1-5
cdr3_nt: TGTGCCAGCAGCTTCATGGGGCAAAGCTATGATCAGCCCCAGCATTTT
cdr3_aa: CASSFMGQSYDQPQHF

clone_size: -
d_call: TRBD1
cdr3_length: 16
v_call: TRBV6-5
j_call: TRBJ1-6
cdr3_nt: TGTGCCAGCAGTTACCGGACAGGATCCTATAATTCACCCCTCCACTTT
cdr3_aa: CASSYRTGSYNSPLHF

clone_size: -
d_call: -
cdr3_length: 14
v_call: TRBV7-9
j_call: TRBJ2-3
cdr3_nt: TGTGCCAGCAGCTTCGTAGGAGAAACAGATACGCAGTATTTT
cdr3_aa: CASSFVGETDTQYF

clone_size: -
d_call: TRBD1
cdr3_length: 14
v_call: TRBV28
j_call: TRBJ2-7
cdr3_nt: TGTGCCAGCGGGGACAGGGTAGGGGCCTACGAGCAGTACTTC
cdr3_aa: CASGDRVGAYEQYF

clone_size: few
d_call: -
cdr3_length: 15
v_call: TRBV10-2
j_call: TRBJ1-2
cdr3_nt: TGCGCCAGCAGTTCTCGAGGGCCGTTCGCGGGTGGCTACACCTTC
cdr3_aa: CASSSRGPFAGGYTF

clone_size: once
d_call: -
cdr3_length: 14
v_call: TRBV19
j_call: TRBJ1-2
cdr3_nt: TGTGCCAGTTTGCGAACAGTCACTAACTATGGCTACACCTTC
cdr3_aa: CASLRTVTNYGYTF

clone_size: few
d_call: -
cdr3_length: 14
v_call: TRBV5-1
j_call: TRBJ2-7
cdr3_nt: TGCGCCAGCTACGGCCCCGGTCGTCGCTACGAGCAGTACTTC
cdr3_aa: CASYGPGRRYEQYF

clone_size: once
d_call: TRBD1
cdr3_length: 14
v_call: TRBV7-8
j_call: TRBJ2-1
cdr3_nt: TGTGCCAGCAGCCCCACAGGGGGGTCTAGTGAGCAGTTCTTC
cdr3_aa: CASSPTGGSSEQFF

clone_size: few
d_call: TRBD1
cdr3_length: 15
v_call: TRBV13
j_call: TRBJ2-2
cdr3_nt: TGTGCCAGCAGCCCGTCGACAGGGGGGATCGGGGAGCTGTTTTTT
cdr3_aa: CASSPSTGGIGELFF

clone_size: few
d_call: -
cdr3_length: 14
v_call: TRBV14
j_call: TRBJ1-1
cdr3_nt: TGTGCCACCCGGGACGCGGGGTTTGGCACTGAAGCTTTCTTT
cdr3_aa: CATRDAGFGTEAFF

clone_size: -
d_call: -
cdr3_length: 15
v_call: TRBV7-9
j_call: TRBJ1-2
cdr3_nt: TGTGCCAGCAGCTTATCATGGCAGGGAGGGAATGGCTACACCTTC
cdr3_aa: CASSLSWQGGNGYTF

clone_size: -
d_call: -
cdr3_length: 11
v_call: TRBV29-1
j_call: TRBJ1-5
cdr3_nt: TGCAGCGTTGGGGAGGATCAGCCCCAGCATTTT
cdr3_aa: CSVGEDQPQHF

clone_size: -
d_call: -
cdr3_length: 14
v_call: TRBV6-5
j_call: TRBJ1-2
cdr3_nt: TGTGCCAGCAGTTCCAGGACAGTAACTTTTGGCTACACCTTC
cdr3_aa: CASSSRTVTFGYTF

clone_size: -
d_call: -
cdr3_length: 14
v_call: TRBV4-1
j_call: TRBJ1-2
cdr3_nt: TGCGCCAGCAGCCGCGGCAGACCAAACTATGGCTACACCTTC
cdr3_aa: CASSRGRPNYGYTF

clone_size: -
d_call: -
cdr3_length: 13
v_call: TRBV30
j_call: TRBJ2-7
cdr3_nt: TGTGCCTGGAGTCGCAGGGCTCTGGTCGAGCAGTACTTC
cdr3_aa: CAWSRRALVEQYF

clone_size: -
d_call: -
cdr3_length: 14
v_call: TRBV6-5
j_call: TRBJ1-1
cdr3_nt: TGTGCCAGCACCTCGGGAGCTGGCGGCACTGAAGCTTTCTTT
cdr3_aa: CASTSGAGGTEAFF

clone_size: -
d_call: -
cdr3_length: 13
v_call: TRBV25-1
j_call: TRBJ2-1
cdr3_nt: TGTGCCAGCAGTGTGGTACTAGCTGGTGAGCAGTTCTTC
cdr3_aa: CASSVVLAGEQFF